The 24 T cell receptor beta chains presented below share a single source sample, sequenced in a study of PD-1 blockade in classical Hodgkin lymphoma. Using immunoSEQ multiplex PCR, the repertoire was profiled, and TCRdb retains in-frame clones only, with some absent. The data show tens of thousands of clones, around 90% seen once. Time point described: cycle 4 day 1 (C4D1), after more than five weeks of nivolumab. The patients all showed relapse after autologous stem cell transplantation, while their brentuximab vedotin exposure varied. Sequencing used peripheral blood mononuclear cells (PBMCs), obtained before the fourth cycle of nivolumab. The receptors were gathered from a human donor with classical Hodgkin lymphoma.

V is TRBV19 and J is TRBJ1-5; 9 bases agree with TRBD1. Germline loops: CDR1 LNHDA, CDR2 SQIVND (reference sequence). This CDR3 has 16 residues. With V trimmed by 5 bases and J by 6 bases, 11 bases remained unmatched. CDR3 coding DNA: TGTGCCAGTAGTGATCGGGGACAGGGCAACGGTCAGCCCCAGCATTTT. Its protein is CASSDRGQGNGQPQHF. The full variable domain, in which reference TRBV19 and TRBJ1-5 provide the parts outside the CDR3, is DGGITQSPKYLFRKEGQNVTLSCEQNLNHDAMYWYRQDPGQGLRLIYYSQIVNDFQKGDIAEGYSVSREKKESFPLTVTSAQKNPTAFYLCASSDRGQGNGQPQHFGDGTRLSIL.

The chain is built from TRBV4-1 and TRBJ2-7; 8 bases map to TRBD1. The CDR3 length is 19 residues. The ends lost 0 bases at V and 5 bases at J; junction bases unmatched: 18. Germline values: CDR1 MGHRA, CDR2 YSYEKL. The CDR3 loop reads CASSQDRAAVRTGLDEQYF. The DNA of the CDR3 is TGCGCCAGCAGCCAAGATAGGGCCGCCGTGCGGACAGGGCTCGACGAGCAGTACTTC.

About this clone: An end of the junction differs from the germline gene, which may be a read error. This chain connects TRBV4-1 to TRBJ1-4; D gene ambiguous. Germline V gives CDR1 MGHRA, CDR2 YSYEKL. This CDR3 has 16 amino acids. CDR3 protein: CTSSSERSSLNEKLFF. The CDR3 DNA reads TGCACCAGCAGCTCCGAGCGCTCGAGCCTCAATGAAAAACTGTTTTTT.

The chain is built from TRBV28 and TRBJ2-1, with 10 bases matching TRBD2. This CDR3 has 17 residues. J was trimmed by 9 bases and V by 5 bases; bases with no gene match: 16. Germline V gene lookup returns CDR1 MDHEN and CDR2 SYDVKM. Here the CDR3 DNA reads TGTGCCAGCAGTACACGCATCCTAGCGGGAGCTCGGATTGAGCAGTTCTTC. This encodes CASSTRILAGARIEQFF.

V gene TRBV5-6 combines with J gene TRBJ1-4, with TRBD1 as a possible D gene (5 bases). This CDR3 comprises 15 residues. Germline CDR1 and CDR2: SGHDT and YYEEEE. With 3 bases removed from V and 8 bases from J, the gap between germline ends came to 17 bases. The chain's CDR3 is CASSWGTEGYEKLFF. CDR3 nucleotides: TGTGCCAGCAGCTGGGGGACTGAGGGTTACGAAAAACTGTTTTTT.

The V and J genes are TRBV4-1 and TRBJ2-1, with 9 bases identical to TRBD1. This CDR3 is 20 amino acids long. Trimming at V came to 1 base and at J to 8 bases, leaving 21 bases not matched to a gene. Germline CDR1 is MGHRA and CDR2 is YSYEKL. This CDR3 is CASSQGIQGAPRLMGYEQFF. The CDR3 DNA sequence: TGCGCCAGCAGCCAAGGAATACAGGGGGCGCCCCGTTTGATGGGCTATGAGCAGTTCTTC.

The chain joins TRBV30 to TRBJ2-1; 13 nucleotides agree with TRBD2. V gave up 1 base and J gave up 1 base; unmatched junction bases: 7. The CDR3 consists of 18 residues. CDR1 is GTSNPN, CDR2 SVGIG, per germline (reference sequence). The CDR3 sequence: CAWSGWTSGSYSYNEQFF. The CDR3 DNA follows: TGTGCCTGGAGTGGGTGGACTAGCGGGAGCTATTCCTACAATGAGCAGTTCTTC.

This chain links TRBV14 with TRBJ2-1; no definite D call. The CDR3 is 18 residues long. V was clipped by 2 bases and J by 10 bases, with 27 bases between them. Germline CDR1 is SGHDN and CDR2 is FVKESK. CDR3 region: CASSQTRQVASAAGEQFF. DNA of the CDR3: TGTGCCAGCAGCCAAACCCGCCAGGTGGCTAGTGCGGCCGGGGAGCAGTTCTTC.

The chain joins TRBV13 to TRBJ1-1; D not certain. Trimming pared 5 bases from V and 5 bases from J, leaving 18 bases between. Germline values: CDR1 PRHDT, CDR2 FYEKMQ (reference sequence). The CDR3 runs to 15 residues. The CDR3 DNA sequence: TGTGCCAGCAGCCAGGCGTGGAGGGCTGGGACTGAAGCTTTCTTT. It is translated as CASSQAWRAGTEAFF. Complete variable domain (other parts from reference TRBV13 and TRBJ1-1): AAGVIQSPRHLIKEKRETATLKCYPIPRHDTVYWYQQGPGQDPQFLISFYEKMQSDKGSIPDRFSAQQFSDYHSELNMSSLELGDSALYFCASSQAWRAGTEAFFGQGTRLTVV.

This clone is a singleton in its sample. The rearrangement uses TRBV7-6 and TRBJ2-5; tentatively, D is TRBD2 (6 bases). The germline gives CDR1 SGHVS, CDR2 FNYEAQ. V lost 3 bases, J lost 5 bases, and 13 bases lay in between. CDR3 length: 14 amino acids. The chain's CDR3 is CASSFSGLEETQYF. CDR3 in DNA: TGTGCCAGCAGCTTTAGCGGACTGGAGGAGACCCAGTACTTC.

The chain is built from TRBV27 and TRBJ1-6; 8 bases align to TRBD1. Germline V gene lookup returns CDR1 MNHEY and CDR2 SMNVEV (reference sequence). The length of the CDR3 is 14 residues. The V segment lost 3 bases and the J segment 8 bases; nucleotides outside the gene matches: 3. The CDR3, as DNA: TGTGCCAGCAGTTTCCGGGACAGGTATTCACCCCTCCACTTT. It yields the protein CASSFRDRYSPLHF.

The gene calls are TRBV7-9 and TRBJ1-2; a possible D gene is TRBD1 (6 bases). The CDR3 extends over 15 amino acids. Trimming stripped 5 bases from V and 2 bases from J, with 15 bases between. In germline, CDR1 is SEHNR, CDR2 FQNEAQ (reference sequence). CDR3 loop: CASSLGQNHNYGYTF. Here the CDR3 DNA reads TGTGCCAGCAGCCTCGGACAGAATCACAACTATGGCTACACCTTC.

The chain employs TRBV5-1 and TRBJ2-2; 8 bases fit TRBD1. V lost 7 bases, J lost 1 base, and 0 bases stayed unmatched. CDR1 SGHRS and CDR2 YFSETQ come from the germline V gene. The CDR3 sequence is 13 residues long. As DNA, the CDR3 is TGCGCCAGCGGGACAGGGAACACCGGGGAGCTGTTTTTT. It specifies CASGTGNTGELFF.

The chain carries TRBV27 and TRBJ2-6; D gene uncertain. Trimming took off 0 bases at V and 2 bases at J, with 8 bases between the two ends. The CDR3 sequence is 16 residues long. Germline V gene data show CDR1 as MNHEY and CDR2 as SMNVEV (reference sequence). The CDR3 is CASSLSSLPGANVLTF. CDR3 nucleotide sequence: TGTGCCAGCAGTTTATCGTCGCTTCCTGGGGCCAACGTCCTGACTTTC.

The chain combines TRBV5-8 with TRBJ1-1; 9 bases map to TRBD1. Germline assignment: CDR1 SGHTS and CDR2 YDEGEE. The junction had 4 bases not matched to a gene; V was cut back by 4 bases and J by 6 bases. This CDR3 has 13 amino acids. The CDR3 bases are TGTGCCAGCAGCCGGACAGGGGTTTCTGAAGCTTTCTTT. Translated: CASSRTGVSEAFF.

CDR3 region: CASRYGYEQYF. The CDR3 nucleotides read TGTGCCAGCCGATACGGATACGAGCAGTACTTC. This sequence joins TRBV28 and TRBJ2-7; D call uncertain. The CDR3 loop spans 11 amino acids. Germline V CDR1 and CDR2: MDHEN, SYDVKM. Trimming shortened V by 8 bases and J by 4 bases, and 9 bases separated the two germline ends.

The chain employs TRBV5-1 and TRBJ1-6; no definite D call. Trimming took 0 bases from V and 10 from J, leaving 17 bases between them. This CDR3 is 16 amino acids long. CDR1 is SGHRS and CDR2 is YFSETQ in the germline V gene. CDR3: CASSLVGFRADSPLHF. The CDR3, as DNA: TGCGCCAGCAGCTTGGTGGGGTTTAGGGCGGACTCACCCCTCCACTTT. Variable domain in full (rest from reference TRBV5-1 and TRBJ1-6): KAGVTQTPRYLIKTRGQQVTLSCSPISGHRSVSWYQQTPGQGLQFLFEYFSETQRNKGNFPGRFSGRQFSNSRSEMNVSTLELGDSALYLCASSLVGFRADSPLHFGNGTRLTVT.

The V and J genes are TRBV29-1 and TRBJ2-5, with 7 bases fitting TRBD2. The CDR3 is 11 amino acids. V dropped 8 bases and J dropped 10; count of bases not matched to a gene: 10. Germline-derived CDR1 and CDR2 are SQVTM and ANQGSEA. The CDR3 loop is CSPQLRGDQYF. The CDR3 region has the DNA TGCAGCCCCCAACTCCGGGGGGACCAGTACTTC.

The chain is built from TRBV5-6 and TRBJ1-2; D perhaps matches TRBD1 (6 bases). The V and J ends lost 0 bases and 4 bases respectively, with 13 bases between them. Germline loops: CDR1 SGHDT, CDR2 YYEEEE. The CDR3 loop spans 15 amino acids. The CDR3: CASSLEQGKGYGYTF. In DNA, the CDR3 is TGTGCCAGCAGCTTGGAACAGGGAAAGGGCTATGGCTACACCTTC.

The chain is built from TRBV7-9 and TRBJ2-2; D is unclear. Germline CDR1 is SEHNR and CDR2 is FQNEAQ (reference sequence). With 4 bases removed from V and 5 bases from J, the gap between germline ends came to 5 bases. CDR3 length equals 12 residues. The CDR3 is CASSSVTGELFF. The CDR3 region has the DNA TGTGCCAGCAGCTCGGTTACCGGGGAGCTGTTTTTT.

This rearrangement joins TRBV18 to TRBJ2-2; D is ambiguous. Germline CDR1 KGHSH, CDR2 LQKENI. V dropped 2 bases and J dropped 4 bases, with 5 bases sitting between them. There are 13 residues in the CDR3. CDR3: CASSPGVTGELFF. The DNA of the CDR3 is TGTGCCAGCTCACCAGGGGTCACCGGGGAGCTGTTTTTT.

The chain joins TRBV5-1 to TRBJ2-3; TRBD2 matches at 12 bases. The CDR3 runs 17 residues. CDR1 is SGHRS and CDR2 is YFSETQ in the germline V gene. After removal of 3 bases from V and 0 bases from J, the junction contained 5 bases not matched to a gene. The CDR3 region has the DNA TGCGCCAGCAGCTACCTAGCGGGAGGGCCGAGCACAGATACGCAGTATTTT. This codes for CASSYLAGGPSTDTQYF.

The chain links TRBV6-1 to TRBJ2-5; possibly TRBD1 or TRBD2 for D (6 bases each). V lost 10 bases, J lost 4 bases, and 16 bases lay in between. CDR3 length equals 13 residues. Germline loops: CDR1 MNHNS, CDR2 SASEGT. The CDR3 DNA follows: TGTGCCATAGTCACGGAGGGGGGAGAGACCCAGTACTTC. Translation gives CAIVTEGGETQYF.

The chain combines TRBV18 with TRBJ1-1; D is perhaps TRBD1 (6 bases). The V end lost 3 bases, the J end lost 1 base, and 9 bases lay between the germline ends. Germline CDR1 reads KGHSH; CDR2 reads LQKENI. This CDR3 contains 14 residues. CDR3: CASSPYRENTEAFF. The CDR3, as DNA: TGTGCCAGCTCACCTTACAGGGAGAACACTGAAGCTTTCTTT.